A single sample is the source of the 26 T cell receptor beta chains below, sequenced in a study of blood T cell repertoires in COVID-19. Sequenced by immunoSEQ multiplex PCR; TCRdb stores in-frame clones only, minus some. The sample shows 200,000 to 250,000 clones, roughly nine tenths of them seen only once. The sequencing sample was made of peripheral blood. The source is a man aged 60 to 69 who had recovered from COVID-19.

This rearrangement joins TRBV4-2 to TRBJ2-1, with D tentatively TRBD2 (5 bases). The V gene lost 4 bases and the J gene lost 5 bases, with 9 bases spanning the gap. The CDR3 sequence is 13 residues long. Germline V gene data show CDR1 as LGHNA and CDR2 as YNFKEQ. The CDR3: CASSPRDDNEQFF. In DNA form, the CDR3 reads TGTGCCAGCAGCCCACGGGATGACAATGAGCAGTTCTTC.

This clone was seen a few times. The chain uses TRBV7-9 and TRBJ1-6; D remains unclear. Deletions cut 3 bases from V and 9 bases from J, with 9 bases between. The germline V gene encodes CDR1 SEHNR and CDR2 FQNEAQ (reference sequence). This CDR3 has 13 residues. Here the CDR3 DNA reads TGTGCCAGCAGCTTTGGGGAGAGTTCACCCCTCCACTTT. Residues: CASSFGESSPLHF.

The J gene is TRBJ1-4, the V gene TRBV9; the D is unclear. V was shortened by 0 bases and J by 8 bases, with 8 bases between the two germline ends. Germline CDR1 and CDR2: SGDLS and YYNGEE. The CDR3 runs to 13 residues. CDR3 in DNA: TGTGCCAGCAGCGTAGACATCAGGGAAAAACTGTTTTTT. Amino acid sequence: CASSVDIREKLFF.

J is TRBJ1-1 and V is TRBV2; TRBD1 matches 9 bases. From germline, CDR1 is SNHLY and CDR2 FYNNEI. Trimming cost V 7 bases and J 4 bases; bases outside gene matches: 7. This CDR3 spans 14 amino acids. The CDR3 sequence is CASKYRGPGTEAFF. CDR3 nucleotides: TGTGCCAGCAAATACAGGGGGCCAGGCACTGAAGCTTTCTTT.

The chain is built from TRBV10-1 and TRBJ2-2; D remains ambiguous. The CDR3 has 18 residues. V lost 0 bases, J lost 1 base, and 15 bases lay in between. Germline V gene data show CDR1 as WNHNN and CDR2 as SYGVQD (reference sequence). The CDR3 bases are TGCGCCAGCAGTGAGTCGAATCCTAGTGTCAGGAACACCGGGGAGCTGTTTTTT. It is translated as CASSESNPSVRNTGELFF.

This chain joins TRBV6-2 or TRBV6-3 and TRBJ1-1; D gene ambiguous. Trimming cost V 7 bases and J 1 base, with 13 bases left between them. CDR3 length: 14 amino acids. The germline gives CDR1 MNHEY, CDR2 SVGEGT. The CDR3 nucleotides are TGTGCCAGCACCCCCCTCTATAGGAACACTGAAGCTTTCTTT. Its translation is CASTPLYRNTEAFF.

This clone turned up a few times. The chain uses TRBV12-3 or TRBV12-4 and TRBJ1-1; D ambiguous. Trimming took off 4 bases at V and 11 bases at J, with 17 bases between the two ends. CDR3 length: 13 amino acids. CDR3 protein: CASSSAGSLRAFF. CDR3 bases: TGTGCCAGCAGTTCCGCCGGGTCACTAAGGGCTTTCTTT.

This clone was counted between two and nine times. The gene calls are TRBV7-9 and TRBJ2-7; D perhaps matches TRBD1 (6 bases). Looked up from germline, CDR1 is SEHNR and CDR2 is FQNEAQ (reference sequence). The germline V and J ends were trimmed by 5 bases and 6 bases, with 11 bases remaining between them. The CDR3 is 12 residues long. The CDR3 DNA follows: TGTGCCAGCAGCCAGGGGTTGACCGAGCAGTACTTC. This gives the protein CASSQGLTEQYF.

This clone was seen once. The chain combines TRBV6-1 with TRBJ1-2; D is perhaps TRBD1 (5 bases). V was cut by 0 bases and J by 4 bases, with 15 bases left in between. The V gene's germline CDR1 is MNHNS and CDR2 SASEGT. The CDR3 extends over 16 amino acids. This CDR3 is CASSEASQESFYGYTF. The CDR3 DNA is TGTGCCAGCAGTGAAGCGTCACAGGAATCCTTCTATGGCTACACCTTC.

The chain combines TRBV27 with TRBJ2-7, with 10 positions matching TRBD1. The CDR3 runs to 21 residues. Germline trimming cut 4 bases from V and 3 bases from J; bases unmatched to any gene: 24. Per the germline V gene, CDR1 is MNHEY and CDR2 is SMNVEV (reference sequence). CDR3 in amino acids: CASSSHPYPTFGTGACYEQYF. CDR3 DNA sequence: TGTGCCAGCAGTTCCCATCCTTACCCCACTTTCGGGACAGGGGCGTGCTACGAGCAGTACTTC.

This chain connects TRBV7-9 to TRBJ2-1, with TRBD2 identical over 9 bases. CDR3 size: 16 residues. After removal of 4 bases from V and 2 bases from J, the junction contained 6 bases not matched to a gene. Germline V gene data show CDR1 as SEHNR and CDR2 as FQNEAQ (reference sequence). The CDR3 coding sequence is TGTGCCAGCAGCTCCTTGACTAGCGGTACCTACAATGAGCAGTTCTTC. It yields the protein CASSSLTSGTYNEQFF.

This clone was recorded once. The genes are TRBV3-1 (or the pseudogene TRBV3-2) and TRBJ2-1, with D possibly matching TRBD2 (6 bases). Germline CDR1 reads LGHDT; CDR2 reads YNNKEL (reference sequence). V was shortened by 8 bases and J by 4 bases, with 18 bases between the two germline ends. This CDR3 spans 15 amino acids. CDR3 residues: CASGPRAGTYNEQFF. DNA of the CDR3: TGTGCCAGCGGCCCGCGGGCGGGGACTTACAATGAGCAGTTCTTC.

This rearrangement joins TRBV6-5 to TRBJ2-5; TRBD2 agrees at 8 bases. The CDR3 extends over 14 amino acids. Germline CDR1 and CDR2: MNHEY and SVGAGI. J gave up 0 bases and V 4 bases, and 1 base lay outside the gene matches. The CDR3 protein is CASSLAGYQETQYF. The CDR3 DNA reads as TGTGCCAGCAGTTTAGCGGGGTACCAAGAGACCCAGTACTTC.

The chain combines TRBV19 with TRBJ2-7; D might be TRBD2 (6 bases). CDR1 is LNHDA and CDR2 is SQIVND in the germline V gene (reference sequence). This CDR3 contains 14 residues. V was pared by 5 bases and J by 0 bases, with 11 bases between. As DNA, the CDR3 is TGTGCCAGTAGTGTTAGCGGCAACTCCTACGAGCAGTACTTC. Residues: CASSVSGNSYEQYF.

The chain carries TRBV7-9 and TRBJ2-6, with TRBD2 matching over 12 bases. The ends lost 5 bases at V and 1 base at J; junction bases unmatched: 3. Germline V gives CDR1 SEHNR, CDR2 FQNEAQ (reference sequence). The CDR3 runs to 17 residues. This chain's CDR3 is CASSKTSGSSGANVLTF. The DNA for the CDR3 is TGTGCCAGCAGCAAGACTAGCGGGAGTTCTGGGGCCAACGTCCTGACTTTC. Based on the CDR3 plus reference TRBV7-9 and TRBJ2-6, the full variable domain is DTGVSQNPRHKITKRGQNVTFRCDPISEHNRLYWYRQTLGQGPEFLTYFQNEAQLEKSRLLSDRFSAERPKGSFSTLEIQRTEQGDSAMYLCASSKTSGSSGANVLTFGAGSRLTVL.

This clone occurred once. This chain links TRBV5-1 with TRBJ2-1; 8 bases are a match to TRBD2. The CDR3 runs 16 residues. CDR1 SGHRS and CDR2 YFSETQ come from the germline V gene. V lost 4 bases and J lost 9; bases outside the gene matches: 15. CDR3 amino acids: CASSPSGSTGYSEQFF. The CDR3 coding sequence is TGCGCCAGCAGCCCCAGCGGGAGTACCGGTTATAGTGAGCAGTTCTTC.

The CDR3 sequence: CASSQGAGSRRLQETQYF. The DNA of the CDR3 is TGTGCCAGCAGCCAAGGTGCGGGTTCCCGTCGCCTCCAAGAGACCCAGTACTTC. This chain links TRBV3-1 (or the pseudogene TRBV3-2) with TRBJ2-5; D is perhaps TRBD2 (5 bases). Trimming stripped 1 base from V and 1 base from J, with 19 bases between. Germline-derived CDR1 and CDR2 are LGHDT and YNNKEL (reference sequence). This CDR3 has 18 residues.

The chain employs TRBV7-2 and TRBJ2-6, with D unresolved. Trimming took 2 bases from V and 0 from J, leaving 8 bases between them. The V gene's germline CDR1 is SGHTA and CDR2 FQGNSA. The CDR3 totals 16 residues. In DNA, the CDR3 is TGTGCCAGCAGCTTACTAGGTCTCTCTGGGGCCAACGTCCTGACTTTC. It specifies CASSLLGLSGANVLTF.

The V call is TRBV9, the J call TRBJ1-1; a possible D gene is TRBD1 (6 bases). V was shortened by 4 bases and J by 8 bases, with 12 bases between the two germline ends. Per germline, CDR1 SGDLS and CDR2 YYNGEE. There are 12 residues in the CDR3. In nucleotides, the CDR3 is TGTGCCAGCAGCCCTATCGACAGGGAAGCTTTCTTT. This encodes CASSPIDREAFF.

The chain links TRBV13 to TRBJ2-7; D is ambiguous. This CDR3 has 13 amino acids. The germline gives CDR1 PRHDT, CDR2 FYEKMQ (reference sequence). The ends were cut back, 4 bases at V and 6 bases at J, with 13 bases in the middle. This CDR3 reads CASSYARSGEQYF. The CDR3 bases are TGTGCCAGCAGCTACGCCCGTTCGGGCGAGCAGTACTTC.

The V gene is TRBV7-2, the J gene TRBJ2-1; D is uncertain. CDR3 size: 11 residues. V shed 5 bases and J shed 9 bases, with 8 bases lying between them. In germline, CDR1 is SGHTA, CDR2 FQGNSA. In DNA form, the CDR3 reads TGTGCCAGCAGCCCAGAATTTGAGCAGTTCTTC. Amino acid sequence: CASSPEFEQFF.

V usage is TRBV29-1 and J usage is TRBJ1-2; 9 bases line up with TRBD1. CDR1 and CDR2 from the germline V gene are SQVTM and ANQGSEA. The V and J ends lost 8 bases and 4 bases, in that order; junction bases with no gene match: 8. CDR3 size: 13 residues. CDR3 DNA sequence: TGCAGCATACAGGGGGCCTTCTTCTATGGCTACACCTTC. Translated, it gives CSIQGAFFYGYTF.

The genes are TRBV19 and TRBJ1-5; D perhaps matches TRBD1 (5 bases). Germline CDR1 LNHDA, CDR2 SQIVND (reference sequence). V dropped 0 bases and J dropped 5 bases, with 11 bases sitting between them. The CDR3 covers 15 residues. CDR3: CASSIDLAGYQPQHF. Here the CDR3 DNA reads TGTGCCAGTAGTATAGATCTGGCAGGGTATCAGCCCCAGCATTTT.

CDR3 sequence reads: CASFRAGGDYGYTF. The CDR3 DNA is TGTGCCAGCTTTAGGGCAGGGGGCGACTATGGCTACACCTTC. This rearrangement joins TRBV5-6 to TRBJ1-2; 8 bases agree with TRBD1. The CDR3 covers 14 residues. With 7 bases clipped from V and 3 bases from J, the junction kept 8 bases outside the gene matches. CDR1 and CDR2 from the germline V gene are SGHDT and YYEEEE.

The chain employs TRBV10-1 and TRBJ2-3; 8 bases are shared with TRBD2. Per germline, CDR1 WNHNN and CDR2 SYGVQD (reference sequence). Trimming at V came to 7 bases and at J to 1 base, leaving 10 bases not matched to a gene. CDR3 size: 16 residues. The CDR3 bases are TGCGCCAGCACCTTCGACTGGACTAGCCGCACAGATACGCAGTATTTT. Translated, it gives CASTFDWTSRTDTQYF.

The J gene is TRBJ2-1, the V gene TRBV2, with a possible D match to TRBD1 (6 bases). There are 16 residues in the CDR3. Trimming pared 4 bases from V and 2 bases from J, leaving 15 bases between. Looked up from germline, CDR1 is SNHLY and CDR2 is FYNNEI. The CDR3 sequence: CASSGGPGTPYNEQFF. For the CDR3, the DNA is TGTGCCAGCAGTGGCGGGCCCGGGACACCCTACAATGAGCAGTTCTTC.